One sample yielded the 23 T cell receptor beta chains listed below, sequenced in a study of identical twins. Via MiXCR, TCRdb re-called the 5' RACE reads, giving one row per CDR3 protein. The data show around 220,000 distinct CDR3 sequences, with roughly 13% seen just once and around 8.3% held by the top ten. The sample consisted of memory (CD45RO+) T cells sorted from blood. The receptor source for this set is a woman between 18 and 29 years old in good health.

The chain is built from TRBV5-5 and TRBJ2-7; D unclear. CDR1 SGHKS and CDR2 YYEKEE come from the germline V gene (reference sequence). This CDR3 has 13 residues. V was clipped by 4 bases and J by 5 bases, with 13 bases between them. The CDR3 DNA reads TGTGCCAGCAGCCCGTATCCCCTGGACGAGCAGTACTTC. It encodes CASSPYPLDEQYF.

This clonotype was counted between two and nine times. The chain employs TRBV7-9 and TRBJ2-3; 10 bases agree with TRBD2. There are 13 residues in the CDR3. Per germline, CDR1 SEHNR and CDR2 FQNEAQ (reference sequence). J lost 3 bases, V lost 6 bases, and 0 bases had no gene match. CDR3 nucleotide sequence: TGTGCCAGCAGGACTAGCGGGACAGATACGCAGTATTTT. Its translation is CASRTSGTDTQYF.

This chain joins TRBV6-2 or TRBV6-3 and TRBJ2-1, with 13 bases fitting TRBD2. The V gene end was trimmed by 5 bases and the J gene end by 3 bases; junction bases not matched to a gene: 4. Per germline, CDR1 MNHEY and CDR2 SVGEGT. The CDR3 is 16 amino acids. The CDR3: CASSPWTSGSYNEQFF. The CDR3 DNA reads as TGTGCCAGCAGTCCCTGGACTAGCGGGAGCTACAATGAGCAGTTCTTC.

The V and J genes are TRBV10-3 and TRBJ2-7, with TRBD2 matching 10 bases. The CDR3 spans 13 residues. After removal of 4 bases from V and 5 bases from J, the junction contained 2 bases not matched to a gene. Germline V CDR1 and CDR2: ENHRY, SYGVKD. CDR3 region: CAISGLAGDEQYF. The CDR3 DNA follows: TGTGCCATCAGTGGGCTAGCGGGAGACGAGCAGTACTTC.

The chain recombines TRBV29-1 with TRBJ1-2; TRBD1 might be the D (5 bases). Trimming took off 6 bases at V and 4 bases at J, with 21 bases between the two ends. Germline CDR1 SQVTM, CDR2 ANQGSEA. The CDR3 length is 15 residues. CDR3 protein: CSVRDLHFTGYGYTF. The CDR3 nucleotides are TGCAGCGTCCGGGACCTACATTTTACCGGCTATGGCTACACCTTC.

The chain has TRBV20-1 and TRBJ1-2; 12 bases map to TRBD1. V lost 7 bases to trimming and J lost 4 bases; unmatched junction nucleotides: 4. The CDR3 covers 13 residues. CDR1 and CDR2 from the germline V gene are DFQATT and SNEGSKA (reference sequence). The DNA of the CDR3 is TGCAGTGTCCGGGACAGGGGGCCCTATGGCTACACCTTC. Translated, it gives CSVRDRGPYGYTF.

This clonotype was seen repeatedly, ten times or more. V usage is TRBV5-1 and J usage is TRBJ2-3; TRBD2 matches at 8 bases. Germline values: CDR1 SGHRS, CDR2 YFSETQ. Trimming took 3 bases from V and 4 from J; bases not matched to a gene: 10. The CDR3 is made up of 16 amino acids. The CDR3 DNA follows: TGCGCCAGCAGCTGGAAGAGCGGGGGAGTCGCAGATACGCAGTATTTT. It encodes CASSWKSGGVADTQYF.

This clonotype was found many times. V and J are TRBV12-3 or TRBV12-4 and TRBJ2-3; 8 bases are a match to TRBD2. The CDR3 sequence is 15 residues long. V shed 3 bases and J 0 bases; nucleotides not matched to a gene: 2. The CDR3 DNA follows: TGTGCCAGCAGTTTCCGGGAGGGTAGCACAGATACGCAGTATTTT. Its protein product is CASSFREGSTDTQYF.

This clonotype was counted only a few times. This chain connects TRBV4-3 to TRBJ2-1, with 11 bases lining up with TRBD2. The CDR3 loop spans 17 amino acids. Per germline, CDR1 LGHNA and CDR2 YSLEER. The junction had 9 bases not matched to a gene; V was cut back by 4 bases and J by 4 bases. The CDR3 is CASSLMATSGAYNEQFF. DNA for the CDR3: TGCGCCAGCAGCCTCATGGCGACTAGCGGGGCTTACAATGAGCAGTTCTTC.

The chain combines TRBV12-3 or TRBV12-4 with TRBJ2-3; D perhaps matches TRBD2 (5 bases). The CDR3 has 15 amino acids. The V end was cut by 2 bases, the J end by 1 base, with 10 bases between. The CDR3 DNA reads TGTGCCAGCAGTTTATCTGCGGAGGGCACAGATACGCAGTATTTT. Its protein product is CASSLSAEGTDTQYF.

V is TRBV6-6 and J is TRBJ2-7, with a possible D match to TRBD2 (5 bases). The CDR3 is made up of 13 amino acids. V was cut by 6 bases and J by 2 bases, with 11 bases left in between. CDR1 is MNHNY, CDR2 SVGAGI, per germline (reference sequence). The CDR3 nucleotides read TGTGCCAGCAGGCGCCCGGGGACCTACGAGCAGTACTTC. Its protein is CASRRPGTYEQYF.

This clonotype was recorded many times. This chain connects TRBV9 to TRBJ2-7; D gene ambiguous. Trimming shortened V by 0 bases and J by 0 bases, and 10 bases separated the two germline ends. CDR3 size: 15 residues. The germline gives CDR1 SGDLS, CDR2 YYNGEE. CDR3 bases: TGTGCCAGCAGCGTAGCGGCCGTTAGCTCCTACGAGCAGTACTTC. This sequence encodes CASSVAAVSSYEQYF.

The chain couples TRBV20-1 to TRBJ1-2, with TRBD1 as a possible D gene (6 bases). The CDR3 spans 14 residues. From germline, CDR1 is DFQATT and CDR2 SNEGSKA (reference sequence). V shed 1 base and J shed 4 bases, with 13 bases lying between them. CDR3 DNA sequence: TGCAGTGCTAGAGTTTTAGGGGGAGGCTATGGCTACACCTTC. Its translation: CSARVLGGGYGYTF.

This clonotype came up a few times. J is TRBJ2-2 and V is TRBV12-3 or TRBV12-4; D may be TRBD2 (5 bases). V was cut by 6 bases and J by 1 base, with 9 bases left in between. This CDR3 is built from 14 residues. This chain's CDR3 is CASRLRGNTGELFF. CDR3 coding DNA: TGTGCCAGCAGACTCCGGGGGAACACCGGGGAGCTGTTTTTT.

This clonotype has only a few counts. This sequence joins TRBV7-6 and TRBJ2-1; no definite D call. The CDR3 length is 12 residues. CDR1 is SGHVS, CDR2 FNYEAQ, per germline. Trimming shortened V by 1 base and J by 7 bases, and 5 bases separated the two germline ends. The CDR3 reads CASSLGWNEQFF. CDR3 nucleotide sequence: TGTGCCAGCAGCTTAGGGTGGAATGAGCAGTTCTTC.

J is TRBJ2-2 and V is TRBV30, with D perhaps matching TRBD1 (6 bases). The CDR3 is made up of 14 amino acids. V dropped 1 base and J dropped 7 bases, with 13 bases sitting between them. CDR1 and CDR2 from the germline V gene are GTSNPN and SVGIG (reference sequence). CDR3 amino acids: CAWSGAVGGGELFF. DNA of the CDR3: TGTGCCTGGAGTGGGGCGGTAGGGGGCGGGGAGCTGTTTTTT.

The chain uses TRBV27 and TRBJ2-3; 9 positions match TRBD1. The V gene's germline CDR1 is MNHEY and CDR2 SMNVEV (reference sequence). The CDR3 runs to 15 residues. V shed 6 bases, J shed 3 bases, and the junction held 7 bases outside the gene matches. The CDR3 reads CASRDDRGRTDTQYF. As DNA, the CDR3 is TGTGCCAGCAGAGACGACAGGGGGAGGACAGATACGCAGTATTTT.

This clonotype was picked up a small number of times. The chain joins TRBV7-2 to TRBJ2-2; no firm D call. Germline assignment: CDR1 SGHTA and CDR2 FQGNSA. Trimming pared 0 bases from V and 6 bases from J, leaving 8 bases between. The CDR3 runs 14 residues. The CDR3 loop is CASSLAARSGELFF. The CDR3, as DNA: TGTGCCAGCAGCTTAGCAGCTAGATCCGGGGAGCTGTTTTTT.

The chain is built from TRBV5-1 and TRBJ2-7; TRBD1 matches 8 bases. The ends lost 0 bases at V and 3 bases at J; junction bases unmatched: 5. Per the germline V gene, CDR1 is SGHRS and CDR2 is YFSETQ. This CDR3 comprises 15 residues. CDR3: CASSLVTTGVYEQYF. The CDR3 coding sequence is TGCGCCAGCAGCTTGGTAACGACAGGGGTCTACGAGCAGTACTTC.

This clonotype has at least ten counts. CDR3 coding DNA: TGCGCCAGCAGCTTGACCGGAGCCGGGGAGCTGTTTTTT. Amino acids: CASSLTGAGELFF. The chain recombines TRBV5-1 with TRBJ2-2; D uncertain. This CDR3 is built from 13 residues. V lost 1 base to trimming and J lost 6 bases, with 7 bases between them. CDR1 and CDR2 (germline): SGHRS, YFSETQ.

The genes are TRBV12-3 or TRBV12-4 and TRBJ2-3; maybe TRBD1 (5 bases). V lost 2 bases to trimming and J lost 2 bases, with 8 bases between them. The CDR3 is 14 amino acids. The CDR3 DNA reads as TGTGCCAGCAGTTTAAGGGGCCCCACAGATACGCAGTATTTT. Protein product: CASSLRGPTDTQYF.

CDR3 sequence reads: CASSLEGTGNTAFF. In DNA, the CDR3 is TGCGCCAGCAGCTTGGAGGGGACAGGGAATACAGCTTTCTTT. V is TRBV5-1 and J is TRBJ1-1, with 9 bases matching TRBD1. Germline V gene sequence: CDR1 SGHRS, CDR2 YFSETQ. Trimming cost V 0 bases and J 10 bases; bases outside gene matches: 7. CDR3 length equals 14 residues.

This clonotype was detected only a few times. The gene calls are TRBV19 and TRBJ1-1; no clear D. The CDR3 consists of 14 residues. Germline CDR1 and CDR2: LNHDA and SQIVND (reference sequence). V was shortened by 7 bases and J by 1 base, with 13 bases between the two germline ends. CDR3 residues: CASKPNSGNTEAFF. DNA for the CDR3: TGTGCCAGTAAGCCTAATTCAGGGAACACTGAAGCTTTCTTT.